The T cell receptor (beta chain) described here comes from a study of blood T cells in healthy people across ages. Per sample, a minimum of 6 million PBMCs were isolated. Using a J-beta primer mix together with a sample-barcoded 5' primer, a second PCR was run for roughly 6 to 12 cycles. Each sample yielded at least 3 million CDR3-containing paired-end reads. In TCRdb, the 5' RACE reads were re-called with MiXCR into one record per CDR3 protein. The sample lists under 2,000,000 distinct CDR3 sequences, about 50% seen once, with more than 2% in the top ten. This TCR was recovered from a woman between 40 and 55 years old in good health. The material sequenced was blood.

Here the CDR3 reads CASSRYSGTGVSYEQYF. In nucleotides, the CDR3 is TGTGCCAGCAGCCGATACTCCGGGACAGGAGTTTCTTACGAGCAGTACTTC. The chain joins TRBV6-1 to TRBJ2-7; 8 bases match TRBD1. CDR1 and CDR2 (germline): MNHNS, SASEGT. Trimming cost V 6 bases and J 4 bases; bases outside gene matches: 17. The CDR3 spans 17 residues.